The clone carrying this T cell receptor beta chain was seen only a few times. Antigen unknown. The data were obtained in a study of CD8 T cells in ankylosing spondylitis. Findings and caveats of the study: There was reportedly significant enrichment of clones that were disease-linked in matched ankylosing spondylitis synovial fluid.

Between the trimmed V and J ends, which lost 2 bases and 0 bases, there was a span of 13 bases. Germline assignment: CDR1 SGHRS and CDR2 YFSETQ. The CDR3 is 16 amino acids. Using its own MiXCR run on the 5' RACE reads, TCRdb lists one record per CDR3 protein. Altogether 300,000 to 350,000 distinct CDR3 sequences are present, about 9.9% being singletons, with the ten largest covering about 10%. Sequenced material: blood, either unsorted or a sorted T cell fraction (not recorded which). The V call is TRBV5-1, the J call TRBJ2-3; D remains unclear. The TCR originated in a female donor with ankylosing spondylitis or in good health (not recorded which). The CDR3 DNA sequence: TGCGCCAGCAGCTTTGGAACCCGCCCTAGCACAGATACGCAGTATTTT. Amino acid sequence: CASSFGTRPSTDTQYF.